This is a list of T cell receptor beta chains from one sample in a study of blood T cells in healthy people across ages. One entry per CDR3 protein results from TCRdb running MiXCR on the 5' RACE reads. This table holds roughly 2 million distinct CDR3 sequences, 49% found once. Sequenced input: blood. These receptors came from a middle-aged woman in good health. The CDR3 runs from the conserved cysteine through the conserved F or W. The D gene is left open where the match is weak. Rows give clone size only sometimes, using once, few, many, or a class for an expanded clone.

-	TRBV6-5	TRBJ1-2	-	CASSFGQTTYGYTF	TGTGCCAGCAGTTTCGGACAGACGACCTATGGCTACACCTTC
-	TRBV10-3	TRBJ1-1	-	CAISASLTNTEAFF	TGTGCCATCAGTGCTTCGCTCACCAACACTGAAGCTTTCTTT
-	TRBV13	TRBJ2-3	TRBD2	CASSLRLAGGLSTDTQYF	TGTGCCAGCAGTTTACGACTAGCGGGGGGACTTAGCACAGATACGCAGTATTTT
-	TRBV20-1	TRBJ2-5	TRBD2	CSAYTTSGGEETQYF	TGCAGTGCTTATACTACTAGCGGGGGGGAGGAGACCCAGTACTTC
-	TRBV11-1	TRBJ2-5	-	CASRGRGWETQYF	TGTGCCAGCAGAGGCAGGGGTTGGGAGACCCAGTACTTC
few	TRBV6-5	TRBJ2-5	-	CASSYLTEVQETQYF	TGTGCCAGCAGTTACTTGACAGAAGTGCAAGAGACCCAGTACTTC
-	TRBV20-1	TRBJ2-2	TRBD2	CSAKGLAGGPGELFF	TGCAGTGCGAAAGGACTAGCGGGGGGGCCCGGGGAGCTGTTTTTT
-	TRBV20-1	TRBJ1-5	-	CSPTKTADQPQHF	TGCAGTCCGACTAAGACAGCAGATCAGCCCCAGCATTTT
-	TRBV7-2	TRBJ2-7	TRBD2	CASSLAGDVSYEQYF	TGTGCCAGCAGCTTGGCGGGGGACGTCTCCTACGAGCAGTACTTC
-	TRBV7-3	TRBJ2-7	-	CASSFQGFKTYEQYF	TGTGCCAGCAGCTTCCAGGGGTTCAAAACCTACGAGCAGTACTTC
once	TRBV20-1	TRBJ2-1	-	CSARETPEQFF	TGCAGTGCTAGGGAGACCCCAGAGCAGTTCTTC
-	TRBV21-1	TRBJ2-7	-	CASSKGEGGDYEQYF	TGTGCCAGCAGCAAAGGTGAAGGGGGGGATTACGAGCAGTACTTC
-	TRBV18	TRBJ2-2	TRBD2	CASSRTSGTGELFF	TGTGCCAGCTCAAGGACTAGCGGGACCGGGGAGCTGTTTTTT
-	TRBV2	TRBJ2-1	-	CARRPLSSYNEQFF	TGTGCCAGACGACCCTTGAGCTCCTACAATGAGCAGTTCTTC
few	TRBV5-1	TRBJ2-7	-	CASSLVFGRTYEQYF	TGCGCCAGCAGCCTGGTCTTTGGCCGCACCTACGAGCAGTACTTC
-	TRBV6-2/TRBV6-3	TRBJ2-1	TRBD1	CASLGGQGSYYNEQFF	TGTGCCAGCCTAGGGGGACAGGGAAGTTACTACAATGAGCAGTTCTTC
few	TRBV5-1	TRBJ1-2	-	CASRGAYGYTF	TGCGCCAGCAGAGGGGCTTATGGCTACACCTTC
-	TRBV20-1	TRBJ2-7	-	CSASNSLSQYF	TGCAGTGCTAGCAACTCCCTATCCCAGTACTTC
-	TRBV28	TRBJ2-1	TRBD2	CASSSSASGKNEQFF	TGTGCCAGCAGTTCCAGTGCTAGCGGTAAAAATGAGCAGTTCTTC
-	TRBV7-9	TRBJ2-5	TRBD1	CASSLDRGNQETQYF	TGTGCCAGCAGCTTAGACAGGGGAAACCAAGAGACCCAGTACTTC
once	TRBV6-2/TRBV6-3	TRBJ2-4	TRBD2	CASSYPASGGQGAKNIQYF	TGTGCCAGCAGTTACCCGGCTAGCGGGGGGCAGGGGGCCAAAAACATTCAGTACTTC
-	TRBV7-9	TRBJ1-4	-	CASSWGEPTNEKLFF	TGTGCCAGCAGCTGGGGGGAACCAACTAATGAAAAACTGTTTTTT
few	TRBV7-2	TRBJ2-3	TRBD2	CASSRGGIADTQYF	TGTGCCAGCAGCCGGGGGGGTATCGCAGATACGCAGTATTTT
once	TRBV20-1	TRBJ1-6	TRBD1	CSARVAGTGDYNPPLHF	TGCAGTGCTAGAGTCGCCGGGACAGGGGATTATAATCCACCCCTCCACTTT
-	TRBV7-2	TRBJ2-7	-	CASGGWTYEQYF	TGTGCCAGCGGGGGATGGACCTACGAGCAGTACTTC
few	TRBV29-1	TRBJ1-4	-	CSVEDRTDEKLFF	TGCAGCGTTGAGGACAGAACTGATGAAAAACTGTTTTTT
few	TRBV3-1	TRBJ2-1	TRBD2	CASSRGGSPNEQFF	TGTGCCAGCAGCCGCGGGGGGTCCCCCAATGAGCAGTTCTTC
-	TRBV27	TRBJ2-7	-	CASKGNSYEQYF	TGTGCCAGCAAGGGCAACTCCTACGAGCAGTACTTC
few	TRBV12-3/TRBV12-4	TRBJ1-1	TRBD1	CASSQDRGPEAFF	TGTGCCAGCAGCCAGGACAGGGGACCTGAAGCTTTCTTT
-	TRBV7-9	TRBJ2-3	TRBD2	CASSTVGGNLDTQYF	TGTGCCAGCAGCACCGTGGGGGGGAACTTGGATACGCAGTATTTT
few	TRBV6-6	TRBJ2-3	TRBD2	CASRILAAPTDTQYF	TGTGCCAGCAGGATACTAGCGGCACCCACAGATACGCAGTATTTT
-	TRBV9	TRBJ1-2	TRBD1	CASSEPGTVGGYTF	TGTGCCAGCAGCGAACCAGGGACAGTGGGAGGCTACACCTTC
-	TRBV7-9	TRBJ2-7	-	CASSPSGHYRYF	TGTGCCAGCAGCCCCTCGGGGCATTATCGGTACTTC
few	TRBV28	TRBJ2-3	-	CASSIETRYTDTQYF	TGTGCCAGCAGCATAGAGACAAGATACACAGATACGCAGTATTTT
-	TRBV6-5	TRBJ2-3	-	CASRDTGGFTEDTQYF	TGTGCCAGCAGAGATACCGGGGGTTTCACTGAAGATACGCAGTATTTT
-	TRBV7-2	TRBJ2-5	TRBD2	CASSRPASGGAVGTQYF	TGTGCCAGCAGCAGACCCGCGTCGGGGGGGGCCGTTGGTACCCAGTACTTC
-	TRBV5-1	TRBJ2-1	TRBD2	CASRTSGGGHNEQFF	TGCGCCAGCAGAACTAGCGGGGGGGGGCACAATGAGCAGTTCTTC
-	TRBV3-1	TRBJ2-5	TRBD2	CASSQDRLAASKGTQYF	TGTGCCAGCAGCCAAGATCGACTAGCCGCTTCCAAGGGGACCCAGTACTTC
few	TRBV3-1	TRBJ2-3	TRBD2	CASSPRLAGLSSTDTQYF	TGTGCCAGCAGCCCGAGACTAGCGGGGCTTTCTAGCACAGATACGCAGTATTTT
few	TRBV11-2	TRBJ2-5	-	CASSYGVGFGPQETQYF	TGTGCCAGCAGCTACGGGGTGGGATTTGGGCCCCAAGAGACCCAGTACTTC
-	TRBV4-3	TRBJ1-2	-	CASSQDPGTYYGYTF	TGCGCCAGCAGCCAAGATCCCGGGACGTATTATGGCTACACCTTC
-	TRBV20-1	TRBJ2-3	TRBD2	CSAIEFSGGELTDTQYF	TGCAGTGCTATCGAGTTTAGCGGGGGGGAATTGACAGATACGCAGTATTTT
-	TRBV24-1	TRBJ2-1	TRBD1	CATSEEDRGRLRNEQFF	TGTGCCACCAGTGAAGAGGACAGGGGGCGGTTACGCAATGAGCAGTTCTTC
once	TRBV13	TRBJ1-5	-	CASSSPHTRNSNQPQHF	TGTGCCAGCAGCTCCCCACACACCCGAAATAGCAATCAGCCCCAGCATTTT
few	TRBV7-9	TRBJ2-6	TRBD2	CTSSAGLAGSSGANVLTF	TGTACCAGCAGCGCAGGACTAGCGGGTTCTAGTGGGGCCAACGTCCTGACTTTC
-	TRBV20-1	TRBJ2-6	-	CSARSDRVWISGANVLTF	TGCAGTGCTAGGTCTGACAGAGTTTGGATCTCTGGGGCCAACGTCCTGACTTTC
-	TRBV20-1	TRBJ1-5	-	CSGGDMISWGQPQHF	TGCAGTGGAGGGGACATGATTTCTTGGGGTCAGCCCCAGCATTTT
-	TRBV4-3	TRBJ2-7	-	CASSQGSDSLEQYF	TGCGCCAGCAGCCAAGGATCGGACAGCCTCGAGCAGTACTTC
few	TRBV28	TRBJ2-1	TRBD1	CASSSGGGEQFF	TGTGCTAGCAGCTCAGGGGGCGGTGAGCAGTTCTTC
-	TRBV20-1	TRBJ2-1	-	CSARRGRSYNEQFF	TGCAGTGCTAGGCGGGGCCGCTCCTACAATGAGCAGTTCTTC
many	TRBV6-6	TRBJ2-1	-	CASRGVEDNEQFF	TGTGCCAGCAGGGGGGTAGAGGACAATGAGCAGTTCTTC
once	TRBV5-1	TRBJ2-2	-	CASGVETNLGHGELFF	TGCGCCAGCGGCGTTGAAACAAATCTCGGACACGGGGAGCTGTTTTTT
few	TRBV6-5	TRBJ2-7	TRBD1	CASSVRQGAEQYF	TGTGCCAGCAGTGTTAGACAGGGAGCCGAGCAGTACTTC
-	TRBV5-1	TRBJ1-6	-	CASSLGSGQPNSPLHF	TGCGCCAGCAGCTTGGGGTCAGGACAGCCGAATTCACCCCTCCACTTT
-	TRBV28	TRBJ2-6	-	CASNPHRGSGANVLTF	TGTGCCAGCAACCCTCACAGAGGTTCTGGGGCCAACGTCCTGACTTTC
-	TRBV5-1	TRBJ2-5	-	CASSPRSSGLETQYF	TGCGCCAGCAGCCCCCGTAGCTCCGGTTTGGAGACCCAGTACTTC
many	TRBV10-3	TRBJ2-5	TRBD1	CAIRTGVAGETQYF	TGTGCCATCAGGACAGGGGTTGCTGGAGAGACCCAGTACTTC